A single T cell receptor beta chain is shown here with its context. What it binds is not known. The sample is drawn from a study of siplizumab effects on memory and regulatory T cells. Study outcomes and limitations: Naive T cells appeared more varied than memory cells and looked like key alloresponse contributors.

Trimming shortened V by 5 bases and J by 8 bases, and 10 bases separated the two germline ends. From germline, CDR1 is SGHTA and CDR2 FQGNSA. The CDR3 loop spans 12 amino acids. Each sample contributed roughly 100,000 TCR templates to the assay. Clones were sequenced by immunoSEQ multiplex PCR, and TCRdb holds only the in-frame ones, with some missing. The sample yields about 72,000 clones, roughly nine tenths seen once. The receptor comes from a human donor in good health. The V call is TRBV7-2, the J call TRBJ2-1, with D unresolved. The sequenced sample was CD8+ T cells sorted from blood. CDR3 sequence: CASSRYTYEQFF. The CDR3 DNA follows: TGTGCCAGCAGCCGATACACTTATGAGCAGTTCTTC.